These 18 T cell receptor beta chains were all obtained from the same sample, sequenced in a study of T-cell memory formation after mild COVID-19 (dated by TCRdb to 2020 to 2023). Library prep was done by 5' RACE. The listed sequencing device is Illumina NovaSeq 6000. TCRdb passed the public sequencing reads through fastp at Q25 and MiXCR, retaining productive beta sequences. Rows merge per CDR3 protein into single entries with the most common DNA and genes. The sample data list hundreds of thousands of distinct CDR3 sequences, and roughly 21% of these were observed just once. The ten largest clones capture around an eighth of the sample. Sequencing was performed on PBMCs or a T cell subset sorted from them (not recorded which). These receptors came from an adult woman who had mild COVID-19 (a few samples of this study predate the infection). The sample titles of this study are shuffled in the database, so cell type and time point are left out; the donor was told from shared clones.

This clonotype was observed a handful of times. The chain joins TRBV15 to TRBJ2-7; TRBD1 is a possible D gene (6 bases). The CDR3 spans 14 residues. Trimming shortened V by 6 bases and J by 2 bases, and 14 bases separated the two germline ends. CDR1 and CDR2 (germline): LNHNV, YYDKDF (reference sequence). Written as DNA, the CDR3 is TGTGCCACCAGTTTCGGCAGGGGAGCCTACGAGCAGTACTTC. Its translation is CATSFGRGAYEQYF.

This clonotype turned up a few times. The DNA for the CDR3 is TGTGCCAGCAGTCCCCAGGCTATACTCAATGAGCAGTTCTTC. It yields the protein CASSPQAILNEQFF. J is TRBJ2-1 and V is TRBV12-3 or TRBV12-4; D gene unclear. The V gene lost 5 bases and the J gene lost 6 bases, with 14 bases spanning the gap. The CDR3 consists of 14 residues.

Only a few counts were recorded for this clonotype. A junction end diverges from the germline sequence, so it may reflect a read error. V is TRBV11-1 and J is TRBJ1-1, with 9 bases that match TRBD1. Germline-derived CDR1 and CDR2 are SGHAT and FQDESV (reference sequence). The CDR3 covers 15 residues. This CDR3 is CASGFGDRAGTEAFF. CDR3 DNA sequence: TGTGCCAGCGGCTTTGGGGACAGGGCTGGCACTGAAGCTTTCTTT.

This clonotype was counted between two and nine times. The V gene is TRBV4-1, the J gene TRBJ1-1, with D unclear. From germline, CDR1 is MGHRA and CDR2 YSYEKL. This CDR3 region has 14 residues. V was cut by 8 bases and J by 5 bases, with 18 bases left in between. The CDR3 region is CASRGPLMGTEAFF. The CDR3 DNA sequence: TGCGCCAGCCGAGGGCCCCTCATGGGGACTGAAGCTTTCTTT.

The rearrangement uses TRBV3-1 and TRBJ2-1; a weak D match, TRBD2 (6 bases). The length of the CDR3 is 17 residues. The V gene's germline CDR1 is LGHDT and CDR2 YNNKEL (reference sequence). Trimming pared 1 base from V and 0 bases from J, leaving 13 bases between. The CDR3 spells CASSQGSSASSYNEQFF. The CDR3 DNA reads as TGTGCCAGCAGCCAAGGTTCTAGCGCGAGCTCCTACAATGAGCAGTTCTTC.

The V and J genes are TRBV7-9 and TRBJ1-1, with 9 bases fitting TRBD1. Germline CDR1 SEHNR, CDR2 FQNEAQ (reference sequence). The V gene end was trimmed by 5 bases and the J gene end by 2 bases; junction bases not matched to a gene: 6. The CDR3 length is 15 residues. The CDR3 is CASSQGDRDNTEAFF. CDR3 sequence (DNA): TGTGCCAGCAGCCAGGGGGACAGGGACAACACTGAAGCTTTCTTT.

This chain joins TRBV2 and TRBJ2-4; TRBD2 might be the D (5 bases). CDR1 and CDR2 (germline): SNHLY, FYNNEI. V gave up 6 bases and J gave up 16 bases, with 22 bases separating them. The CDR3 has 13 amino acids. The DNA of the CDR3 is TGTGCCAGCAGGAGGGTGACACACGTTTGGTTATACTTC. It codes for CASRRVTHVWLYF.

Only a few counts were recorded for this clonotype. This chain uses TRBV9 with TRBJ2-7; D possibly corresponds to TRBD1 (5 bases). V was clipped by 0 bases and J by 5 bases, with 18 bases between them. The CDR3 consists of 16 residues. Germline CDR1 reads SGDLS; CDR2 reads YYNGEE. CDR3 sequence: CASSVAWTRAPDEQYF. The CDR3, as DNA: TGTGCCAGCAGCGTAGCCTGGACCAGGGCGCCGGACGAGCAGTACTTC. The complete variable domain, with remaining parts taken from reference TRBV9 and TRBJ2-7, reads DSGVTQTPKHLITATGQRVTLRCSPRSGDLSVYWYQQSLDQGLQFLIQYYNGEERAKGNILERFSAQQFPDLHSELNLSSLELGDSALYFCASSVAWTRAPDEQYFGPGTRLTVT.

This clonotype was counted between two and nine times. The CDR3 spells CASSYHSGGPYNEQFF. CDR3 sequence (DNA): TGTGCCAGCAGCTACCATAGCGGGGGCCCCTACAATGAGCAGTTCTTC. This chain links TRBV7-7 with TRBJ2-1, with 9 bases lining up with TRBD2. Germline V gene data show CDR1 as SSHAT and CDR2 as FNYEAQ (reference sequence). The junction had 6 bases not matched to a gene; V was cut back by 4 bases and J by 2 bases. The CDR3 loop spans 16 amino acids.

The genes are TRBV19 and TRBJ2-1, with D perhaps matching TRBD2 (6 bases). Between the trimmed V and J ends, which lost 7 bases and 8 bases, there was a span of 15 bases. The CDR3 has 13 amino acids. Per germline, CDR1 LNHDA and CDR2 SQIVND (reference sequence). CDR3 DNA sequence: TGTGCCAGTAACGTCCCTTCTAGCGATGAGCAGTTCTTC. It is translated as CASNVPSSDEQFF.

This clonotype has more than one count but fewer than ten. The J gene is TRBJ2-3, the V gene TRBV24-1, with 9 bases lining up with TRBD2. The CDR3 has 16 amino acids. The junction had 4 bases not matched to a gene; V was cut back by 4 bases and J by 0 bases. Germline assignment: CDR1 KGHDR and CDR2 SFDVKD. The CDR3 protein is CATSDLAGRSTDTQYF. CDR3 DNA: TGTGCCACCAGTGACCTAGCGGGACGGAGCACAGATACGCAGTATTTT.

The chain recombines TRBV27 with TRBJ2-2, with D possibly being TRBD1 (6 bases). The CDR3 covers 15 residues. The V gene's germline CDR1 is MNHEY and CDR2 SMNVEV (reference sequence). Trimming pared 0 bases from V and 5 bases from J, leaving 10 bases between. Here the CDR3 reads CASSLSRGFTGELFF. The CDR3 nucleotides are TGTGCCAGCAGTTTATCGAGGGGGTTTACCGGGGAGCTGTTTTTT.

This clonotype has just a few counts. The V call is TRBV12-3 or TRBV12-4, the J call TRBJ2-3; D may match TRBD1 or TRBD2 (6 bases each). This CDR3 has 16 residues. V was shortened by 8 bases and J by 2 bases, with 20 bases between the two germline ends. CDR3 region: CASGKQGAGNTDTQYF. The CDR3 region has the DNA TGTGCCAGCGGCAAACAGGGCGCGGGGAACACAGATACGCAGTATTTT.

This clonotype was detected ten times or more. The genes are TRBV6-5 and TRBJ1-3; D is possibly TRBD1 (6 bases). The CDR3 consists of 16 residues. Germline V gene sequence: CDR1 MNHEY, CDR2 SVGAGI. V lost 0 bases and J lost 2, with 11 bases in between. CDR3 sequence: CASSYSLGGTGNTIYF. The CDR3 DNA reads TGTGCCAGCAGTTACTCTTTAGGGGGAACTGGAAACACCATATATTTT.

This rearrangement joins TRBV20-1 to TRBJ2-1, with 13 bases fitting TRBD2. Trimming removed 3 bases from V and 8 bases from J; junction bases left unmatched: 4. In germline, CDR1 is DFQATT, CDR2 SNEGSKA (reference sequence). The CDR3 has 14 amino acids. This CDR3 reads CSARGTSGNYEQFF. In nucleotides, the CDR3 is TGCAGTGCTAGGGGGACTAGCGGGAACTATGAGCAGTTCTTC.

This clonotype was seen only a few times. The CDR3 loop reads CASSGTSGDTQYF. CDR3 nucleotides: TGTGCCAGCAGCGGGACTAGCGGAGATACGCAGTATTTT. J is TRBJ2-3 and V is TRBV9; 10 bases are a match to TRBD2. With 3 bases clipped from V and 5 bases from J, the junction kept 0 bases outside the gene matches. Germline assignment: CDR1 SGDLS and CDR2 YYNGEE. CDR3 length equals 13 residues.

This clonotype was seen only a few times. This rearrangement joins TRBV20-1 to TRBJ2-2; D ambiguous. This CDR3 spans 13 amino acids. The V end lost 4 bases, the J end lost 10 bases, and 16 bases lay between the germline ends. Germline CDR1 DFQATT, CDR2 SNEGSKA (reference sequence). The CDR3 region is CSAILGNPLELFF. Written as DNA, the CDR3 is TGCAGTGCTATATTAGGCAACCCTCTGGAGCTGTTTTTT.

This clonotype was found a few times. J is TRBJ2-7 and V is TRBV7-9; 7 bases fit TRBD2. CDR1 is SEHNR, CDR2 FQNEAQ, per germline (reference sequence). J gave up 3 bases and V 1 base, and 12 bases lay outside the gene matches. This CDR3 is 17 amino acids long. The CDR3 sequence: CASSLVKGAGLYYEQYF. CDR3 DNA sequence: TGTGCCAGCAGCTTAGTTAAAGGAGCGGGACTATACTACGAGCAGTACTTC.